This entry is about one T cell receptor beta chain. Original analysis: Amplification with reference gene primers provided the estimates of nucleated cell counts. The repertoire was sequenced with immunoSEQ multiplex PCR; TCRdb's copy has only in-frame clones and lacks some. That table furnishes V, J and clone size, whereas the DNA furnished D and trimming. The sample includes about 190,000 clones, 75% to 90% of them seen just once. The data belong to a study of blood T cell repertoires in COVID-19. For the study at large: Samples representing acute and convalescent COVID-19 were sourced from the United States, Italy and Spain. T cells, B-cell-depleted T cells, or PBMCs supplied cDNA or gDNA.

Germline V gene lookup returns CDR1 SEHNR and CDR2 FQNEAQ (reference sequence). With V trimmed by 3 bases and J by 8 bases, 10 bases remained unmatched. This CDR3 comprises 15 residues. The sequence came from a man between 40 and 49 years old with acute or convalescent COVID-19. The chain links TRBV7-9 to TRBJ1-2; TRBD1 matches at 9 bases. The material sequenced was peripheral blood. The CDR3 bases are TGTGCCAGCAGCTTCGGACAGGGGAAGGTCGAAGGCTACACCTTC. Its protein is CASSFGQGKVEGYTF.